In its sample, the clone carrying this T cell receptor (beta chain) was seen once. Original analysis: How many nucleated cells were present was estimated from reference gene primer amplification. The method was immunoSEQ multiplex PCR; TCRdb's version includes in-frame clones alone and lacks a portion of them. V, J and clone size were drawn from that table, and D and trimming were deduced from the DNA. The sample lists tens of thousands of clones, 90% occurring once. This sample is part of a study of blood T cell repertoires in COVID-19. Study-level background: The origin of the acute and convalescent COVID-19 samples was the United States, Italy and Spain. Sample material is recorded as cDNA or gDNA derived from T cells, B-cell-depleted T cells, or PBMCs.

The CDR3 is 16 residues long. V gave up 3 bases and J gave up 3 bases; unmatched junction bases: 8. CDR1 and CDR2 from the germline V gene are LNHDA and SQIVND (reference sequence). Sequencing input: peripheral blood. This TCR derives from a human donor in a cohort sampled during active COVID-19. The rearrangement joins TRBV19 to TRBJ2-7; 10 bases map to TRBD2. CDR3 DNA: TGTGCCAGTAGTATCCTCCCTAGCGGGAGTCACTACGAGCAGTACTTC. Translating gives CASSILPSGSHYEQYF.